Listed below are T cell receptor beta chains from one sample, sequenced in a study of T cell responses to AZD1222 COVID-19 vaccine. Sequenced by immunoSEQ multiplex PCR; TCRdb stores in-frame clones only, minus some. The table lists around 150,000 clones, about 90% of them singletons, with approximately 1.2% in the top ten. The specimen comprised peripheral blood, sampled 28 days after the second AZD1222 dose. The receptors were sampled from an adult who received the AZD1222 COVID-19 vaccine. Both conserved end residues are trimmed from each CDR3. The order of the fields is V gene, J gene, CDR3 protein.

V gene: TRBV21-1
J gene: TRBJ1-3
CDR3 protein: SLTLSGGPPSGNTIY

V gene: TRBV4-3
J gene: TRBJ1-3
CDR3 protein: ASSQDLLGGAHTIY

V gene: TRBV5-6
J gene: TRBJ1-1
CDR3 protein: ASSPYPGKNTEAF

V gene: TRBV19
J gene: TRBJ2-1
CDR3 protein: ASSIEEGANEQF

V gene: TRBV7-9
J gene: TRBJ2-7
CDR3 protein: ASSLGVSGSSYEQY

V gene: TRBV2
J gene: TRBJ1-1
CDR3 protein: ASSEAGAANTEAF

V gene: TRBV6-6
J gene: TRBJ1-6
CDR3 protein: ASSYVPGTYNSPLH

V gene: TRBV24-1
J gene: TRBJ2-1
CDR3 protein: APRFPPKGGRYNEQF

V gene: TRBV5-4
J gene: TRBJ1-3
CDR3 protein: ASSPSGDPGNTIY

V gene: TRBV10-2
J gene: TRBJ1-5
CDR3 protein: ASSPGGNQPQH

V gene: TRBV18
J gene: TRBJ2-3
CDR3 protein: ASSPTTGARSTDTQY

V gene: TRBV30
J gene: TRBJ1-5
CDR3 protein: AWSLDRGYQPQH

V gene: TRBV12-3/TRBV12-4
J gene: TRBJ1-5
CDR3 protein: ASSFRVNQPQH

V gene: TRBV19
J gene: TRBJ1-2
CDR3 protein: ASSIDRGKGYGYT

V gene: TRBV6-1
J gene: TRBJ1-1
CDR3 protein: ASSESPGYTEAF

V gene: TRBV7-9
J gene: TRBJ1-2
CDR3 protein: ASSLVDGYGYT

V gene: TRBV6-5
J gene: TRBJ2-2
CDR3 protein: ASNRGTENTGELF

V gene: TRBV2
J gene: TRBJ1-2
CDR3 protein: ASNTRTGTNYGYT

V gene: TRBV5-1
J gene: TRBJ1-5
CDR3 protein: ASSLGGETPQH

V gene: TRBV30
J gene: TRBJ2-1
CDR3 protein: AWSVRLANRLSYNEQF

V gene: TRBV5-4
J gene: TRBJ2-5
CDR3 protein: ASSLLETQY

V gene: TRBV7-6
J gene: TRBJ2-7
CDR3 protein: ASSLRQGSYEQY

V gene: TRBV6-6
J gene: TRBJ2-2
CDR3 protein: ASSRGQGKSGELF

V gene: TRBV19
J gene: TRBJ1-6
CDR3 protein: ASSLWEGSNSPLH

V gene: TRBV30
J gene: TRBJ1-6
CDR3 protein: AWRDFGNSPLH

V gene: TRBV5-1
J gene: TRBJ1-2
CDR3 protein: ASSLARSYGYT

V gene: TRBV6-4
J gene: TRBJ2-6
CDR3 protein: ASSEAGGGANVLT

V gene: TRBV15
J gene: TRBJ2-2
CDR3 protein: ATSNRGDTGELF

V gene: TRBV19
J gene: TRBJ2-1
CDR3 protein: ASASSGGTYNEQF

V gene: TRBV3-1/TRBV3-2
J gene: TRBJ1-3
CDR3 protein: ASSHEPGTTVGSGNTIY

V gene: TRBV19
J gene: TRBJ1-3
CDR3 protein: ASSIGAGSGNTIY

V gene: TRBV4-1
J gene: TRBJ2-5
CDR3 protein: ASSQGGGFQETQY

V gene: TRBV7-2
J gene: TRBJ2-1
CDR3 protein: ASSPDRGGYNEQF

V gene: TRBV29-1
J gene: TRBJ2-7
CDR3 protein: SVPGSSYEQY

V gene: TRBV27
J gene: TRBJ1-2
CDR3 protein: ASSLTTGSYGYT

V gene: TRBV6-2/TRBV6-3
J gene: TRBJ2-1
CDR3 protein: ASSDRRGVSYNEQF

V gene: TRBV5-1
J gene: TRBJ1-1
CDR3 protein: ASRGQGTNTEAF

V gene: TRBV28
J gene: TRBJ1-2
CDR3 protein: ASSSDFDGDREDYGYT

V gene: TRBV4-1
J gene: TRBJ2-1
CDR3 protein: ASSQSPRGNEQF

V gene: TRBV4-1
J gene: TRBJ1-2
CDR3 protein: ASSQGAGIQEGYT

V gene: TRBV7-9
J gene: TRBJ2-7
CDR3 protein: ASSKTSGDVFREQY

V gene: TRBV2
J gene: TRBJ2-7
CDR3 protein: ASRDRDFSYEQY

V gene: TRBV7-3
J gene: TRBJ2-5
CDR3 protein: ASSLTGPAWGDREGETQY

V gene: TRBV28
J gene: TRBJ2-6
CDR3 protein: ASRLGDRAYSGANVLT

V gene: TRBV6-1
J gene: TRBJ1-1
CDR3 protein: ASSEETGITEAF

V gene: TRBV5-1
J gene: TRBJ1-1
CDR3 protein: ASSLGQSTEAF

V gene: TRBV19
J gene: TRBJ1-1
CDR3 protein: ASSQGGTTEAF

V gene: TRBV10-3
J gene: TRBJ1-2
CDR3 protein: AISDPRAYGYT

V gene: TRBV6-5
J gene: TRBJ1-2
CDR3 protein: ASSYSRQGPYGYT

V gene: TRBV5-1
J gene: TRBJ2-3
CDR3 protein: ASSLEGLADTQY

V gene: TRBV15
J gene: TRBJ1-2
CDR3 protein: ATSSGTGILANYGYT

V gene: TRBV18
J gene: TRBJ2-6
CDR3 protein: ASSRTVPSGANVLT

V gene: TRBV28
J gene: TRBJ2-1
CDR3 protein: ASRGSGGSYNEQF

V gene: TRBV30
J gene: TRBJ1-1
CDR3 protein: AWSGTANTEAF

V gene: TRBV6-6
J gene: TRBJ1-1
CDR3 protein: ASRLGQNTEAF

V gene: TRBV28
J gene: TRBJ1-1
CDR3 protein: ASSLFGGNTEAF

V gene: TRBV11-2
J gene: TRBJ1-2
CDR3 protein: ASTSSDRNGYT

V gene: TRBV2
J gene: TRBJ1-5
CDR3 protein: ASRRDSYSNQPQH